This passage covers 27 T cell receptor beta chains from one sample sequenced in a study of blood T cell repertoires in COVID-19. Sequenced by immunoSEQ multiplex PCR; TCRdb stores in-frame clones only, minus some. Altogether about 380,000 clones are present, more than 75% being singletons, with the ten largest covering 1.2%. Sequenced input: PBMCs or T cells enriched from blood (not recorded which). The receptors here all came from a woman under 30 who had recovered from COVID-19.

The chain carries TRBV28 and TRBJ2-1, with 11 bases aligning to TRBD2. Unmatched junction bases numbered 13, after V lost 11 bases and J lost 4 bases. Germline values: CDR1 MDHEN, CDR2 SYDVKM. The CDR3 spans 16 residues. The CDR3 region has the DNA TGTGCCGCGACTACTGGGACTAGCGGCGGATACAATGAGCAGTTCTTC. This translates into CAATTGTSGGYNEQFF.

CDR3 region: CASSLEFRQNEAFF. The CDR3 bases are TGCGCCAGCAGCTTGGAATTCAGACAGAATGAAGCTTTCTTT. The J gene is TRBJ1-1, the V gene TRBV5-1; D may be TRBD1 (5 bases). The length of the CDR3 is 14 residues. Germline V CDR1 and CDR2: SGHRS, YFSETQ. The V end lost 0 bases, the J end lost 7 bases, and 13 bases lay between the germline ends.

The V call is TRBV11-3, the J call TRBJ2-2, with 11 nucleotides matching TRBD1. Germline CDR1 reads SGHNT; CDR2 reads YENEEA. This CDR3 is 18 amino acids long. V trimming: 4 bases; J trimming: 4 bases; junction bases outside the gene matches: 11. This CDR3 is CASSSGQGEVVGTGELFF. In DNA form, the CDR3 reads TGTGCCAGCAGCTCGGGACAGGGGGAAGTGGTAGGCACCGGGGAGCTGTTTTTT.

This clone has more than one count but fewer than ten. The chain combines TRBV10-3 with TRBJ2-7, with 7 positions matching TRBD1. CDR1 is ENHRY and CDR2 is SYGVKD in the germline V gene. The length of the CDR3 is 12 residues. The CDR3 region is CAIGQDSYEQYF. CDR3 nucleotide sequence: TGTGCAATCGGACAGGACTCCTACGAGCAGTACTTC.

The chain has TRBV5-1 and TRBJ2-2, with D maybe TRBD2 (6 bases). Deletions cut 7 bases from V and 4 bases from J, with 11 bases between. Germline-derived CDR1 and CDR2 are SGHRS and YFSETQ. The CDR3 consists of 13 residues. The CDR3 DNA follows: TGCGCCAGCCGCTCCGGGAGCACCGGGGAGCTGTTTTTT. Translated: CASRSGSTGELFF.

As DNA, the CDR3 is TGTGCCAGCAGTGTACCAACAGGGGGTGTACCCCTCCACTTT. Encoded protein: CASSVPTGGVPLHF. V and J are TRBV2 and TRBJ1-6, with 8 bases aligning to TRBD1. Per the germline V gene, CDR1 is SNHLY and CDR2 is FYNNEI. The length of the CDR3 is 14 residues. The V segment lost 4 bases and the J segment 12 bases; nucleotides outside the gene matches: 8. The complete variable domain, with remaining parts taken from reference TRBV2 and TRBJ1-6, reads EPEVTQTPSHQVTQMGQEVILRCVPISNHLYFYWYRQILGQKVEFLVSFYNNEISEKSEIFDDQFSVERPDGSNFTLKIRSTKLEDSAMYFCASSVPTGGVPLHFGNGTRLTVT.

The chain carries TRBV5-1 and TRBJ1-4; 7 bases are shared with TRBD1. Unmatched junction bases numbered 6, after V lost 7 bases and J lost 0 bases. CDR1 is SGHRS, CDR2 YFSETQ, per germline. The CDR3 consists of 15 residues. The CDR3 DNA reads TGCGCCAGCCAGGGACAGCTTGCAACTAATGAAAAACTGTTTTTT. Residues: CASQGQLATNEKLFF.

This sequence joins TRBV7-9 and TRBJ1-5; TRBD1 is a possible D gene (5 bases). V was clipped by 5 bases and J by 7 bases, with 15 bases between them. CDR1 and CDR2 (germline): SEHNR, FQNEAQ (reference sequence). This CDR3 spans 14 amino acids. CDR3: CASSPESGRQPQHF. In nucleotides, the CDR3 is TGTGCCAGCAGCCCCGAATCAGGGCGACAGCCCCAGCATTTT.

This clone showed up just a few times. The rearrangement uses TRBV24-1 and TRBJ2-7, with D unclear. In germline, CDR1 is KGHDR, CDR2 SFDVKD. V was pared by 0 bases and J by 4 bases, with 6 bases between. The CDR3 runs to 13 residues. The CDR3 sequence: CATSDLNGYEQYF. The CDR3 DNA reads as TGTGCCACCAGTGATTTGAACGGTTACGAGCAGTACTTC.

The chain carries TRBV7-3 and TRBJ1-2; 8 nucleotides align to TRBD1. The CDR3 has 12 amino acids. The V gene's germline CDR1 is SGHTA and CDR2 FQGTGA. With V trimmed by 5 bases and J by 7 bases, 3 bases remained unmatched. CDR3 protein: CASSADRGGYTF. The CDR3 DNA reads TGTGCCAGCAGCGCAGACAGGGGTGGCTACACCTTC.

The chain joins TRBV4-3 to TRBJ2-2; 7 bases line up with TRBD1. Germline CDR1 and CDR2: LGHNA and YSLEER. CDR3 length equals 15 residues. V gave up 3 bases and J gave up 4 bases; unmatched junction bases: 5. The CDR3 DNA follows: TGCGCCAGCAGCCACGGGACAGCGACCACCGGGGAGCTGTTTTTT. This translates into CASSHGTATTGELFF.

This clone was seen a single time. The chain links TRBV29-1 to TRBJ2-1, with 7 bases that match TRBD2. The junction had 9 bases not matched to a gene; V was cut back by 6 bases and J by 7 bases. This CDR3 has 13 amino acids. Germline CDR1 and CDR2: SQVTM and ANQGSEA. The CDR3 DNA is TGCAGCGTCCCAGGACTAGTGAGGAATGAGCAGTTCTTC. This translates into CSVPGLVRNEQFF.

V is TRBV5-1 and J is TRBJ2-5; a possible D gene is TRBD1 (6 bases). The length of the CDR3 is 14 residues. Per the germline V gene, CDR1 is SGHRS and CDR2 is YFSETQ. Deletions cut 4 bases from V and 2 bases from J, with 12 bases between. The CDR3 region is CASSARTVQETQYF. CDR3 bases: TGCGCCAGCAGCGCGAGGACAGTTCAAGAGACCCAGTACTTC.

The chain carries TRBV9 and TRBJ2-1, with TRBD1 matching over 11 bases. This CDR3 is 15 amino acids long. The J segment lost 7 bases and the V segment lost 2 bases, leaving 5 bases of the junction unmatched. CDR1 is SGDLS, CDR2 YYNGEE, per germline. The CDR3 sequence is CASSVSGTGGNEQFF. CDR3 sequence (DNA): TGTGCCAGCAGCGTCTCTGGGACAGGGGGGAATGAGCAGTTCTTC. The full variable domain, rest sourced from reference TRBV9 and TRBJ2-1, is DSGVTQTPKHLITATGQRVTLRCSPRSGDLSVYWYQQSLDQGLQFLIQYYNGEERAKGNILERFSAQQFPDLHSELNLSSLELGDSALYFCASSVSGTGGNEQFFGPGTRLTVL.

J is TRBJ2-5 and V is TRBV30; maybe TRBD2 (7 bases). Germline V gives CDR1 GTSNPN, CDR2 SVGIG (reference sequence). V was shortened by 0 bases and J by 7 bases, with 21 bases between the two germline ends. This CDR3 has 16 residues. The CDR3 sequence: CAWSVLAGAPGGTQYF. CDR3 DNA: TGTGCCTGGAGTGTACTGGCGGGGGCCCCGGGAGGGACCCAGTACTTC.

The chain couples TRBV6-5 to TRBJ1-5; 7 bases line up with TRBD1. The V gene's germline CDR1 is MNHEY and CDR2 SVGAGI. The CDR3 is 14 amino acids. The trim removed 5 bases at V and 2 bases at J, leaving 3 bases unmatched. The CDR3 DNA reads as TGTGCCAGCAGTCGCACAGGGGGCAATCAGCCCCAGCATTTT. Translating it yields CASSRTGGNQPQHF.

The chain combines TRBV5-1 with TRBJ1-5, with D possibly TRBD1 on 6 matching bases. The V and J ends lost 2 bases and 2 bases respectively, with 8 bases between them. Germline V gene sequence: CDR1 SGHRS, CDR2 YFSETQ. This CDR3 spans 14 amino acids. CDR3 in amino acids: CASSLQGGNQPQHF. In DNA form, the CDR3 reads TGCGCCAGCAGCTTACAGGGCGGCAATCAGCCCCAGCATTTT.

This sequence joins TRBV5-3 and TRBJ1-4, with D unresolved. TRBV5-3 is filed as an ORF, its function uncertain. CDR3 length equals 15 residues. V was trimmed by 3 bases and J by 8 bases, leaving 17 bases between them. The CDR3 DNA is TGTGCCAGAAGCTCTTCGCGGGCCGAAGTCGAAAAACTGTTTTTT. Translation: CARSSSRAEVEKLFF.

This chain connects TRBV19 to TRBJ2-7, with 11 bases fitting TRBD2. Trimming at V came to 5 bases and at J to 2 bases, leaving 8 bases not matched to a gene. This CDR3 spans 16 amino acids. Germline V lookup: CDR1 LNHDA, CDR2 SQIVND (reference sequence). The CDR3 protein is CASSPDPSGGTYEQYF. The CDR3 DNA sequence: TGTGCCAGTAGTCCAGACCCTAGCGGGGGGACCTACGAGCAGTACTTC.

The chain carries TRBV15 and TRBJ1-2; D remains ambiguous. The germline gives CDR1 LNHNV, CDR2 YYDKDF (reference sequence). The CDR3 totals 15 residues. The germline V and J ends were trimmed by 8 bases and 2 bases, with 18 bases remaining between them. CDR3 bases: TGTGCCACCGCTCTAGGTTTCAGCACCAACTATGGCTACACCTTC. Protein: CATALGFSTNYGYTF.

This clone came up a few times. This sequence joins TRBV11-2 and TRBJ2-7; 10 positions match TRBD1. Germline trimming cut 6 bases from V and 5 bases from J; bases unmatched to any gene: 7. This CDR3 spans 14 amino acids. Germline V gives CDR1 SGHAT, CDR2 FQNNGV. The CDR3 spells CASSLTGTGDEQYF. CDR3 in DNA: TGTGCCAGCAGTCTAACCGGGACAGGGGACGAGCAGTACTTC.

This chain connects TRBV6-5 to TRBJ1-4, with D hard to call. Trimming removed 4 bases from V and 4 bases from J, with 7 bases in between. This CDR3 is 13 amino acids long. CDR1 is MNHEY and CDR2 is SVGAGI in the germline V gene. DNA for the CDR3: TGTGCCAGCAGTTCTGCGGGTAATGAAAAACTGTTTTTT. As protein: CASSSAGNEKLFF.

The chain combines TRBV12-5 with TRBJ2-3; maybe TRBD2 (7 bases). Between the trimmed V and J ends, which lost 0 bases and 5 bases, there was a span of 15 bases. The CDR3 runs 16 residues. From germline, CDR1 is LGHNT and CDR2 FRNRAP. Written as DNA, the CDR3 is TGTGCTAGTGGTTTGGTACTGGGGGGGCTAGGAGATACGCAGTATTTT. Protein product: CASGLVLGGLGDTQYF.

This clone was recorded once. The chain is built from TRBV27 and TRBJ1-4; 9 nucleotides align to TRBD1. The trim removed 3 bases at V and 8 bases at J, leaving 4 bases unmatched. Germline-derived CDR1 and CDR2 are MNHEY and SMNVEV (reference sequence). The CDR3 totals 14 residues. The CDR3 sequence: CASSFGTGLEKLFF. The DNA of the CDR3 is TGTGCCAGCAGTTTCGGGACAGGGTTAGAAAAACTGTTTTTT.

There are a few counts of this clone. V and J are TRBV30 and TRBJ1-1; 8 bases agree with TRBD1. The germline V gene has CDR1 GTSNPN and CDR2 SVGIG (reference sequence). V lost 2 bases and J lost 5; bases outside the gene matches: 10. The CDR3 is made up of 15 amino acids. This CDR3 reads CAWSTKQGVRTEAFF. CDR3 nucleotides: TGTGCCTGGAGTACAAAACAGGGGGTGAGGACTGAAGCTTTCTTT.

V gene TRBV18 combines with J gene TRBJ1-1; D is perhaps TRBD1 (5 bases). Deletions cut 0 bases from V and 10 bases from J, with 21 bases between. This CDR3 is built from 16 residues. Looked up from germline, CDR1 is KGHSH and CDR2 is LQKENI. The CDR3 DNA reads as TGTGCCAGCTCACCACCCAGGGTAAGTTTAAGACCTAGAGCTTTCTTT. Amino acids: CASSPPRVSLRPRAFF. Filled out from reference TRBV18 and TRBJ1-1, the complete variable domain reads NAGVMQNPRHLVRRRGQEARLRCSPMKGHSHVYWYRQLPEEGLKFMVYLQKENIIDESGMPKERFSAEFPKEGPSILRIQQVVRGDSAAYFCASSPPRVSLRPRAFFGQGTRLTVV.

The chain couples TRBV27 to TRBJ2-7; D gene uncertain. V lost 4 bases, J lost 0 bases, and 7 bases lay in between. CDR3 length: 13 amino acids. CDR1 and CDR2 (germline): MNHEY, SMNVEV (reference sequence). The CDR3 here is CASSYDSSYEQYF. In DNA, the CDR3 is TGTGCCAGCAGTTACGATAGCTCCTACGAGCAGTACTTC.